These 32 T cell receptor beta chains were all obtained from the same sample, sequenced in a study of cytomegalovirus exposure and HLA in healthy donors. Use of 60 Vbeta and 13 Jbeta primers characterized the PCR. Clones were sequenced by immunoSEQ multiplex PCR, and TCRdb holds only the in-frame ones, with some missing. The sample contains approximately 160,000 clones, about three quarters of which appear only once. Sequencing used PBMCs. Receptor source: a woman in her thirties or forties in good health and CMV-seropositive.

The chain links TRBV7-9 to TRBJ1-1; D remains ambiguous. CDR3 size: 14 residues. CDR1 and CDR2 from the germline V gene are SEHNR and FQNEAQ (reference sequence). V lost 3 bases and J 2 bases, leaving 10 bases between the germline ends. The CDR3 here is CASSFAFTNTEAFF. The CDR3 DNA follows: TGTGCCAGCAGCTTCGCCTTTACTAACACTGAAGCTTTCTTT.

V usage is TRBV18 and J usage is TRBJ2-5; 8 bases agree with TRBD1. V lost 3 bases and J lost 4; bases outside the gene matches: 7. This CDR3 is built from 15 residues. Germline V gives CDR1 KGHSH, CDR2 LQKENI. CDR3 sequence: CASSPGQGASETQYF. CDR3 sequence (DNA): TGTGCCAGCTCACCTGGGCAGGGGGCATCAGAGACCCAGTACTTC.

This clone was seen once. The chain combines TRBV7-9 with TRBJ1-5, with a weak D call TRBD1 (5 bases). This CDR3 is 15 amino acids long. Germline-derived CDR1 and CDR2 are SEHNR and FQNEAQ (reference sequence). V was trimmed by 1 base and J by 2 bases, leaving 9 bases between them. The CDR3 here is CASSLGIGGNQPQHF. Written as DNA, the CDR3 is TGTGCCAGCAGCTTAGGAATAGGGGGCAATCAGCCCCAGCATTTT.

The rearrangement joins TRBV5-1 to TRBJ2-2; D is perhaps TRBD1 (6 bases). Trimming took off 4 bases at V and 7 bases at J, with 8 bases between the two ends. Looked up from germline, CDR1 is SGHRS and CDR2 is YFSETQ. CDR3 size: 12 residues. The CDR3 is CASSPGVGELFF. In DNA form, the CDR3 reads TGCGCCAGCAGCCCAGGGGTCGGGGAGCTGTTTTTT. The entire variable domain, with the rest obtained from reference TRBV5-1 and TRBJ2-2, is as follows: KAGVTQTPRYLIKTRGQQVTLSCSPISGHRSVSWYQQTPGQGLQFLFEYFSETQRNKGNFPGRFSGRQFSNSRSEMNVSTLELGDSALYLCASSPGVGELFFGEGSRLTVL.

V is TRBV19 and J is TRBJ1-1; 7 positions agree with TRBD1. Germline V gene sequence: CDR1 LNHDA, CDR2 SQIVND (reference sequence). Trimming cost V 4 bases and J 4 bases; bases outside gene matches: 6. The CDR3 extends over 14 amino acids. CDR3 amino acids: CASSRETGTTEAFF. CDR3 sequence (DNA): TGTGCCAGTAGTAGAGAGACAGGGACCACTGAAGCTTTCTTT.

The V and J genes are TRBV6-6 and TRBJ2-1, with D possibly TRBD1 on 6 matching bases. The CDR3 totals 12 residues. The V gene lost 2 bases and the J gene lost 9 bases, with 8 bases spanning the gap. In germline, CDR1 is MNHNY, CDR2 SVGAGI (reference sequence). Written as DNA, the CDR3 is TGTGCCAGCAGTTACGGACAGCCTGAGCAGTTCTTC. This codes for CASSYGQPEQFF.

This clone was detected a few times. The chain joins TRBV9 to TRBJ2-1, with 8 bases lining up with TRBD1. The CDR3 contains 16 residues. Trimming took 2 bases from V and 8 from J; bases not matched to a gene: 12. In germline, CDR1 is SGDLS, CDR2 YYNGEE. The CDR3 bases are TGTGCCAGCAGCGTCGAGGGGACAGGTAATTTCGATGAGCAGTTCTTC. As protein: CASSVEGTGNFDEQFF.

The chain recombines TRBV6-1 with TRBJ1-1; D is unresolved. Germline CDR1 and CDR2: MNHNS and SASEGT. V lost 2 bases, J lost 7 bases, and 23 bases lay in between. This CDR3 spans 17 amino acids. The CDR3 sequence: CASSEKGKVVTKREAFF. The CDR3 DNA is TGTGCCAGCAGTGAAAAAGGAAAAGTCGTTACTAAACGTGAAGCTTTCTTT.

This clone was seen more than once but under ten times. The chain links TRBV11-2 to TRBJ1-3; tentative D call: TRBD1 (5 bases). Looked up from germline, CDR1 is SGHAT and CDR2 is FQNNGV. Trimming shortened V by 2 bases and J by 2 bases, and 16 bases separated the two germline ends. CDR3 length: 17 residues. CDR3 residues: CASSLSGDSLTGNTIYF. The CDR3 region has the DNA TGTGCCAGCAGCTTATCGGGCGACAGTCTTACTGGAAACACCATATATTTT. Full variable domain (remainder filled in from reference TRBV11-2 and TRBJ1-3): EAGVAQSPRYKIIEKRQSVAFWCNPISGHATLYWYQQILGQGPKLLIQFQNNGVVDDSQLPKDRFSAERLKGVDSTLKIQPAKLEDSAVYLCASSLSGDSLTGNTIYFGEGSWLTVV.

The chain uses TRBV10-3 and TRBJ1-6; D is possibly TRBD1 (5 bases). Deletions cut 6 bases from V and 0 bases from J, with 12 bases between. CDR1 ENHRY and CDR2 SYGVKD come from the germline V gene. The CDR3 consists of 16 residues. The CDR3 bases are TGTGCCATCAGAGGGGATGGGGCCTCCTATAATTCACCCCTCCACTTT. The encoded protein is CAIRGDGASYNSPLHF.

The chain is built from TRBV29-1 and TRBJ1-2; 8 nucleotides agree with TRBD1. The CDR3 length is 13 residues. J lost 5 bases, V lost 5 bases, and 7 bases had no gene match. CDR1 is SQVTM, CDR2 ANQGSEA, per germline. The CDR3 sequence: CSVPDRGLYGYTF. The CDR3 DNA sequence: TGCAGCGTTCCTGACAGGGGCTTATATGGCTACACCTTC.

CDR3 in DNA: TGTGCCAGCAGCTTAGCCCCAGGATCCCTCTACGAGCAGTACTTC. It specifies CASSLAPGSLYEQYF. V is TRBV7-2 and J is TRBJ2-7, with D hard to call. Germline V gene data show CDR1 as SGHTA and CDR2 as FQGNSA. The CDR3 has 15 residues. V was shortened by 0 bases and J by 3 bases, with 12 bases between the two germline ends.

The chain joins TRBV6-1 to TRBJ1-2, with D maybe TRBD1 (5 bases). Germline V gene data show CDR1 as MNHNS and CDR2 as SASEGT. The CDR3 is 11 residues long. V dropped 8 bases and J dropped 12 bases, with 16 bases sitting between them. The CDR3 protein is CASARHAGDTF. The CDR3 bases are TGTGCCAGCGCCAGACACGCGGGGGACACCTTC.

For this clone: An end of the junction differs from the germline gene, which may be a read error. The chain is built from TRBV7-9 and TRBJ2-7, with D possibly TRBD1 on 6 matching bases. This CDR3 contains 13 residues. Per the germline V gene, CDR1 is SEHNR and CDR2 is FQNEAQ (reference sequence). The CDR3 DNA reads TGTTCCAGCAGCTCGTGGACAGCCTACGAGCAGTACTTC. It yields the protein CSSSSWTAYEQYF.

This sequence joins TRBV7-2 and TRBJ2-7; TRBD2 aligns across 12 bases. Looked up from germline, CDR1 is SGHTA and CDR2 is FQGNSA. Trimming cost V 0 bases and J 4 bases; bases outside gene matches: 1. This CDR3 region has 15 residues. The CDR3 DNA reads TGTGCCAGCAGCTTAGCGACTAGCGGGGGTTACGAGCAGTACTTC. It encodes CASSLATSGGYEQYF.

This clone has a handful of counts. The CDR3 spells CAIRGDRVGNTIYF. The CDR3, as DNA: TGTGCCATCAGGGGCGACAGGGTTGGAAACACCATATATTTT. The chain joins TRBV10-3 to TRBJ1-3; TRBD1 agrees at 7 bases. The length of the CDR3 is 14 residues. J was trimmed by 3 bases and V by 6 bases; bases with no gene match: 5. Germline V lookup: CDR1 ENHRY, CDR2 SYGVKD.

This chain links TRBV5-1 with TRBJ1-1; unclear D gene. The CDR3 runs 14 residues. Trimming stripped 2 bases from V and 1 base from J, with 9 bases between. Germline CDR1 and CDR2: SGHRS and YFSETQ. CDR3 sequence (DNA): TGCGCCAGCAGCTTTACCGAGCCGAACACTGAAGCTTTCTTT. Translated, it gives CASSFTEPNTEAFF.

The chain combines TRBV6-6 with TRBJ2-7; 11 positions match TRBD2. Germline CDR1 MNHNY, CDR2 SVGAGI (reference sequence). With V trimmed by 8 bases and J by 4 bases, 10 bases remained unmatched. CDR3 length equals 15 residues. CDR3 bases: TGTGCCAGCGGCCTGCCGGGACTAGCGGTATACGAGCAGTACTTC. Amino acid sequence: CASGLPGLAVYEQYF.

The gene calls are TRBV7-2 and TRBJ1-2, with TRBD1 matching over 7 bases. The CDR3 length is 16 residues. The germline gives CDR1 SGHTA, CDR2 FQGNSA. The V and J ends lost 5 bases and 3 bases, in that order; junction bases with no gene match: 12. This CDR3 is CASSLSPGQAHYGYTF. The CDR3 bases are TGTGCCAGCAGCCTCAGCCCCGGACAGGCACACTATGGCTACACCTTC.

In this sample, this clone turned up once. The chain uses TRBV6-5 and TRBJ1-1, with 8 bases lining up with TRBD1. Germline V lookup: CDR1 MNHEY, CDR2 SVGAGI. Trimming cost V 6 bases and J 0 bases; bases outside gene matches: 6. This CDR3 has 15 amino acids. CDR3 sequence reads: CASSPYRGMNTEAFF. CDR3 DNA: TGTGCCAGCAGCCCCTACAGGGGGATGAACACTGAAGCTTTCTTT.

In regard to this clone: Its ends do not fully match the called genes, so a read error is possible. The chain uses TRBV7-2 and TRBJ2-4, with TRBD1 as a possible D gene (5 bases). The CDR3 is 16 amino acids. Germline CDR1 SGHTA, CDR2 FQGNSA. CDR3 in DNA: TGTGCCAGCAGCTTAGGATGGGGCGCGAACAAAAACAGTCAGTACTTC. Translated: CASSLGWGANKNSQYF.

The chain couples TRBV11-1 to TRBJ2-2; 10 bases align to TRBD1. The CDR3 contains 19 residues. V lost 5 bases to trimming and J lost 1 base; unmatched junction nucleotides: 13. The V gene's germline CDR1 is SGHAT and CDR2 FQDESV (reference sequence). The CDR3 loop reads CASSPFGWGTGENTGELFF. The CDR3 coding sequence is TGTGCCAGCAGCCCATTCGGTTGGGGGACAGGGGAGAACACCGGGGAGCTGTTTTTT.

The DNA of the CDR3 is TGTGCCAGCAGTACAGGGATGGGGAGCAATCAGCCCCAGCATTTT. It is translated as CASSTGMGSNQPQHF. The chain recombines TRBV2 with TRBJ1-5; D may be TRBD1 (6 bases). V lost 5 bases and J 1 base, leaving 12 bases between the germline ends. The CDR3 is made up of 15 amino acids. In germline, CDR1 is SNHLY, CDR2 FYNNEI. Looking up the rest from reference TRBV2 and TRBJ1-5 gives the full variable domain: EPEVTQTPSHQVTQMGQEVILRCVPISNHLYFYWYRQILGQKVEFLVSFYNNEISEKSEIFDDQFSVERPDGSNFTLKIRSTKLEDSAMYFCASSTGMGSNQPQHFGDGTRLSIL.

V and J are TRBV2 and TRBJ1-5, with D possibly matching TRBD1 (5 bases). Trimming shortened V by 5 bases and J by 0 bases, and 11 bases separated the two germline ends. The CDR3 has 15 amino acids. Germline V gene sequence: CDR1 SNHLY, CDR2 FYNNEI. The CDR3 loop is CASSTQGSSNQPQHF. As DNA, the CDR3 is TGTGCCAGCAGTACCCAGGGAAGTAGCAATCAGCCCCAGCATTTT.

This clone was observed once. This sequence joins TRBV29-1 and TRBJ1-2, with D perhaps TRBD1 (5 bases). Trimming cost V 2 bases and J 0 bases, with 7 bases left between them. Germline CDR1 is SQVTM and CDR2 is ANQGSEA. The CDR3 length is 13 residues. The DNA of the CDR3 is TGCAGCGTTGAAAGGGGCTCTAACTATGGCTACACCTTC. It encodes CSVERGSNYGYTF.

The chain has TRBV14 and TRBJ1-2; perhaps TRBD1 as D (5 bases). The CDR3 spans 16 residues. The ends were cut back, 0 bases at V and 4 bases at J, with 15 bases in the middle. CDR1 and CDR2 (germline): SGHDN, FVKESK. This CDR3 reads CASSQERSGIGYGYTF. Written as DNA, the CDR3 is TGTGCCAGCAGCCAAGAAAGATCAGGGATCGGCTATGGCTACACCTTC.

This chain links TRBV4-3 with TRBJ1-1, with D unclear. The CDR3 extends over 13 amino acids. Trimming removed 0 bases at V and 3 bases at J, with 5 bases between. Germline loops: CDR1 LGHNA, CDR2 YSLEER. CDR3: CASSQEEYTEAFF. CDR3 nucleotide sequence: TGCGCCAGCAGCCAAGAAGAGTACACTGAAGCTTTCTTT.

The table lists this clone with a few counts. The V and J genes are TRBV4-2 and TRBJ1-2; 12 positions match TRBD1. The V gene's germline CDR1 is LGHNA and CDR2 YNFKEQ. The CDR3 sequence is 16 residues long. Trimming cost V 4 bases and J 8 bases; bases outside gene matches: 11. CDR3 sequence reads: CASSRGTGTGGNGYTF. The CDR3 region has the DNA TGTGCCAGCAGCCGCGGGACCGGGACAGGGGGCAACGGCTACACCTTC.

This chain connects TRBV30 to TRBJ2-7, with D unclear. Trimming shortened V by 4 bases and J by 9 bases, and 19 bases separated the two germline ends. Germline CDR1 GTSNPN, CDR2 SVGIG (reference sequence). This CDR3 region has 13 residues. DNA for the CDR3: TGTGCCTGGACCCGCCGTTCTGAGTCGTGGCAGTACTTC. Translated, it gives CAWTRRSESWQYF.

V usage is TRBV11-2 and J usage is TRBJ1-1; the D is unclear. Deletions cut 7 bases from V and 4 bases from J, with 10 bases between. The germline V gene has CDR1 SGHAT and CDR2 FQNNGV. The length of the CDR3 is 12 residues. This CDR3 reads CASTLGGTEAFF. CDR3 in DNA: TGTGCCAGCACCTTGGGAGGCACTGAAGCTTTCTTT.

V and J are TRBV6-5 and TRBJ2-7, with D possibly being TRBD1 (6 bases). The ends were cut back, 2 bases at V and 4 bases at J, with 15 bases in the middle. From germline, CDR1 is MNHEY and CDR2 SVGAGI. The CDR3 is 15 amino acids. The chain's CDR3 is CASSYEVRGQYEQYF. In DNA form, the CDR3 reads TGTGCCAGCAGTTACGAAGTCAGGGGACAATACGAGCAGTACTTC.

The CDR3 region is CASKRDSSETQYF. The DNA of the CDR3 is TGTGCCAGTAAAAGGGACTCCTCAGAGACCCAGTACTTC. J is TRBJ2-5 and V is TRBV19; possibly TRBD2 for D (6 bases). CDR3 length equals 13 residues. Germline V gene data show CDR1 as LNHDA and CDR2 as SQIVND (reference sequence). Trimming cost V 7 bases and J 4 bases, with 13 bases left between them.